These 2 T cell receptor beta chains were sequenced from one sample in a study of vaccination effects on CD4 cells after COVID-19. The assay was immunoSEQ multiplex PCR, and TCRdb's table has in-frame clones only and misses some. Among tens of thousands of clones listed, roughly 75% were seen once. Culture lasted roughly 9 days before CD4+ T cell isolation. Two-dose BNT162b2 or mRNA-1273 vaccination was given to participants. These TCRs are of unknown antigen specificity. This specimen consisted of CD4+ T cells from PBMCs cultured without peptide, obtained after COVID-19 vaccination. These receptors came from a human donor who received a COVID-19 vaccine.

The CDR3 coding sequence is TGTGCCAGCAGCAAAGGCAGGGACGAGCAGTACGTC. Its translation: CASSKGRDEQYV. V and J are TRBV21-1 and TRBJ2-7; TRBD1, the table's D call, lacks a check against the DNA. TRBV21-1 corresponds to a pseudogene. CDR3 length: 12 residues.

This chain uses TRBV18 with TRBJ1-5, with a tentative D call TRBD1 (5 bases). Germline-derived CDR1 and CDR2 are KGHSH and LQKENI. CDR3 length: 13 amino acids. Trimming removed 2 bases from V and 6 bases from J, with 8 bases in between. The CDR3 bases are TGTGCCAGCTCACCAGGGGCAGGTCAGCCCCAGCATTTT. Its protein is CASSPGAGQPQHF. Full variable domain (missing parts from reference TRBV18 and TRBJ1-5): NAGVMQNPRHLVRRRGQEARLRCSPMKGHSHVYWYRQLPEEGLKFMVYLQKENIIDESGMPKERFSAEFPKEGPSILRIQQVVRGDSAAYFCASSPGAGQPQHFGDGTRLSIL.